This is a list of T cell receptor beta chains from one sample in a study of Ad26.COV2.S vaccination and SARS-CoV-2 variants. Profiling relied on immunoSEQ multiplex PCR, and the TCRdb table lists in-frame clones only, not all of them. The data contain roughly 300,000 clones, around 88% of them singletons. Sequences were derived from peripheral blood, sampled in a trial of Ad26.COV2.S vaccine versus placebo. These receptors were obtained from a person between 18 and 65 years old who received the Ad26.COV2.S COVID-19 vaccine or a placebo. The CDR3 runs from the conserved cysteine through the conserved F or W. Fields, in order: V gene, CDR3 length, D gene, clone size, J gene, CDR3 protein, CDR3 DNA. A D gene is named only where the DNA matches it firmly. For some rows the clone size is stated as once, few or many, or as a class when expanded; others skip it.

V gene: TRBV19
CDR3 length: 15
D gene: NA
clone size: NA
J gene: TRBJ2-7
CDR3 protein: CASSMGAGAHYEQYF
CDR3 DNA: TGTGCCAGTAGTATGGGGGCAGGGGCTCACTACGAGCAGTACTTC

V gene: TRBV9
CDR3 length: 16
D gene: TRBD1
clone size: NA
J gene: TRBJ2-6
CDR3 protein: CASSVDRGSGANVLTF
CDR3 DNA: TGTGCCAGCAGCGTGGACAGGGGGTCCGGGGCCAACGTCCTGACTTTC

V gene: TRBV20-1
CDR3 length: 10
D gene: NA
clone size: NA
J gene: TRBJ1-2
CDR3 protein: CSARENGYTF
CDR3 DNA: TGCAGTGCTAGAGAGAATGGCTACACCTTC

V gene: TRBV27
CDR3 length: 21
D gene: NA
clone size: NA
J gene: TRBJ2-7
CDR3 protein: CASSFQGFMVKRADRSYEQYF
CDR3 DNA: TGTGCCAGCAGTTTCCAGGGGTTTATGGTAAAGCGGGCTGACCGCTCCTACGAGCAGTACTTC

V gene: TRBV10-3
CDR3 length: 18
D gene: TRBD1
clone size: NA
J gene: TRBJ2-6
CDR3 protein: CAIRELGGKGSGANVLTF
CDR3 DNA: TGTGCCATCAGGGAGCTAGGGGGCAAGGGTTCTGGGGCCAACGTCCTGACTTTC

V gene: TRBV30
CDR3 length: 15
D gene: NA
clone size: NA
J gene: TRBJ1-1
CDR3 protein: CAWSVRWDTNTEAFF
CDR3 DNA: TGTGCCTGGAGTGTACGTTGGGACACGAACACTGAAGCTTTCTTT

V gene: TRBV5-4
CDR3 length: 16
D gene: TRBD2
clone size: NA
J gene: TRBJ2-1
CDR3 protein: CASSLGLAGGPSEQFF
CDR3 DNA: TGTGCCAGCAGCTTGGGTCTAGCGGGGGGGCCGAGTGAGCAGTTCTTC

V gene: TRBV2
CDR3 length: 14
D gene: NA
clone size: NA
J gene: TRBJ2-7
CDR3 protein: CASSEVSNWYEQYF
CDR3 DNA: TGTGCCAGCAGTGAGGTCTCAAATTGGTACGAGCAGTACTTC

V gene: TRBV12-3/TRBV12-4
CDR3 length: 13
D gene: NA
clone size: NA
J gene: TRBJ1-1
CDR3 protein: CASSFRGGDTAFF
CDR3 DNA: TGTGCCAGCAGTTTCCGGGGAGGGGATACGGCTTTCTTT

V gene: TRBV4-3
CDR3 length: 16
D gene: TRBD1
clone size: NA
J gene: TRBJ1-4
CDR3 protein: CASSQITGQGDEKLFF
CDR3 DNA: TGCGCCAGCAGCCAAATAACGGGCCAGGGGGATGAAAAACTGTTTTTT

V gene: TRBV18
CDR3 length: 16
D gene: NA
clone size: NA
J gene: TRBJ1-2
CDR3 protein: CASSPSDRPRGYGYTF
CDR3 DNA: TGTGCCAGCTCACCTTCCGACAGGCCGAGGGGATATGGCTACACCTTC

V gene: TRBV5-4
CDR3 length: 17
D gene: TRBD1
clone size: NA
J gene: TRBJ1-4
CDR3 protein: CASSSKGTGGTGEKLFF
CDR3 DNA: TGTGCCAGCAGCTCAAAGGGGACAGGGGGCACGGGGGAAAAACTGTTTTTT

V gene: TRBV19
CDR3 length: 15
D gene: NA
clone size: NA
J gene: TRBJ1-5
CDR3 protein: CASSKRDLSNQPQHF
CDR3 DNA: TGTGCCAGTAGCAAACGGGACCTTAGCAATCAGCCCCAGCATTTT

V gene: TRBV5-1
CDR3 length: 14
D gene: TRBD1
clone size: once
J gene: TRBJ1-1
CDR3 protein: CASSLWTGNTEAFF
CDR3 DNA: TGCGCCAGCAGCTTATGGACAGGGAACACTGAAGCTTTCTTT

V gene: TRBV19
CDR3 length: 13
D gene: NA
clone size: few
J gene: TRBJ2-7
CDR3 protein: CASSQDGTYEQYF
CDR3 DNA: TGTGCCAGTAGTCAGGACGGGACCTACGAGCAGTACTTC

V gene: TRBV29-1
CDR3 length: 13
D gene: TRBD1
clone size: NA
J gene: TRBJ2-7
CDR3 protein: CSARDRVSYEQYF
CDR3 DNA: TGCAGCGCTAGGGACAGGGTGTCCTACGAGCAGTACTTC

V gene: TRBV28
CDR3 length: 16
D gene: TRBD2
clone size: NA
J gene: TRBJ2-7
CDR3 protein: CASSLRLAGSVYEQYF
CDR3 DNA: TGTGCCAGCAGTTTAAGACTAGCGGGGTCAGTCTACGAGCAGTACTTC

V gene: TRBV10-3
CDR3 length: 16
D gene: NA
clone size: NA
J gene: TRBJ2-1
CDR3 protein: CAISSPQGALSPEQFF
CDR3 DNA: TGTGCCATCTCTAGCCCCCAGGGAGCGTTGAGTCCTGAGCAGTTCTTC

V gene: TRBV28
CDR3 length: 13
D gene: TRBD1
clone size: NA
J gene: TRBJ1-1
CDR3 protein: CASFLQGRTEAFF
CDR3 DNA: TGTGCCAGTTTTTTACAGGGGAGAACTGAAGCTTTCTTT

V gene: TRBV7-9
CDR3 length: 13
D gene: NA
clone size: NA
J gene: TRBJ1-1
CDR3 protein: CASSPGLNTEAFF
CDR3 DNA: TGTGCCAGCAGCCCGGGGTTGAACACTGAAGCTTTCTTT

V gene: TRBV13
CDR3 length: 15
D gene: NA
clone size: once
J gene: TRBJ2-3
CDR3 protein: CASSPTPSVTDTQYF
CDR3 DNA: TGTGCCAGCAGCCCTACCCCTAGCGTAACAGATACGCAGTATTTT

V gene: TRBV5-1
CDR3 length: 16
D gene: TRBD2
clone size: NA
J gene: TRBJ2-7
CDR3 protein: CASSLGLAGVAYEQYF
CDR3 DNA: TGCGCCAGCAGCTTGGGGCTAGCGGGGGTTGCCTACGAGCAGTACTTC

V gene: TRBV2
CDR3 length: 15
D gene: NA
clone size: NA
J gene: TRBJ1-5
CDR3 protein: CASSGDKGRGQPQHF
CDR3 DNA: TGTGCCAGCAGTGGGGACAAGGGACGGGGTCAGCCCCAGCATTTT

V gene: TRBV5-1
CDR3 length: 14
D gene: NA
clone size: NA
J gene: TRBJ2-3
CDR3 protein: CASSFGGSRGTQYF
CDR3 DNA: TGCGCCAGCAGCTTTGGGGGCTCGAGGGGCACGCAGTATTTT

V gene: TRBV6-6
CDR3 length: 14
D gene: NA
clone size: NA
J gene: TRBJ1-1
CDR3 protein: CASSHQGVNTEAFF
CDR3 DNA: TGTGCCAGCAGTCACCAGGGTGTCAACACTGAAGCTTTCTTT

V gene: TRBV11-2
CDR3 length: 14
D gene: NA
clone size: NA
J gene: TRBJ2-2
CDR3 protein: CASRRDTNTGELFF
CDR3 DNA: TGTGCCAGCAGACGGGACACCAACACCGGGGAGCTGTTTTTT

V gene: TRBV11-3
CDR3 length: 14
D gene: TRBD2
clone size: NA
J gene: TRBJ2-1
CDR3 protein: CASSQGLAGNEQFF
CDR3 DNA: TGTGCCAGCAGCCAAGGACTAGCGGGGAATGAGCAGTTCTTC

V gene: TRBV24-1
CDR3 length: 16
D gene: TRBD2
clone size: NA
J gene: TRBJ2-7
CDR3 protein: CATSDNPAGGKYEQYF
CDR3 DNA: TGTGCCACCAGTGACAACCCGGCGGGGGGCAAGTACGAGCAGTACTTC

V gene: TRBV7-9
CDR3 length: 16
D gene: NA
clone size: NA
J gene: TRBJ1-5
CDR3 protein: CASSLGAGAYNQPQHF
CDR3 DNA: TGTGCCAGCAGCTTAGGTGCAGGGGCGTACAATCAGCCCCAGCATTTT

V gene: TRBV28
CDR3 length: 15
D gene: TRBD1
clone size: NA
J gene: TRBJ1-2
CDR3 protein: CASRLRDRGYWGYTF
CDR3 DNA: TGTGCCAGCAGACTCCGGGACAGGGGTTACTGGGGCTACACCTTC

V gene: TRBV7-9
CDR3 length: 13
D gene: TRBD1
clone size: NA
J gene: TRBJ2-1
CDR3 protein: CASSFTGVNEQFF
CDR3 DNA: TGTGCCAGCAGCTTTACAGGGGTTAATGAGCAGTTCTTC

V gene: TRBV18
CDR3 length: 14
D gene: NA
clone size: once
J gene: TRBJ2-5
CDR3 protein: CASSPGGDQETQYF
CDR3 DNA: TGTGCCAGCTCACCAGGCGGGGACCAAGAGACCCAGTACTTC

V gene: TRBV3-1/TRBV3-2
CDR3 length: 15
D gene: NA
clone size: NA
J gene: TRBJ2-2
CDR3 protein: CASSQRGSPTGELFF
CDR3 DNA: TGTGCTAGCAGCCAGAGGGGGAGCCCCACCGGGGAGCTGTTTTTT

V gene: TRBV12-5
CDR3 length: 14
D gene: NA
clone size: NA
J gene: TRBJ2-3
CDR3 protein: CASGFLGRIDTQYF
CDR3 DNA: TGTGCTAGTGGTTTCTTAGGGCGGATAGATACGCAGTATTTT

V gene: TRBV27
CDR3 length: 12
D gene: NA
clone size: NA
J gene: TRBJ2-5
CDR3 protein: CASSFDGETQYF
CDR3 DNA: TGTGCCAGCAGTTTCGATGGAGAGACCCAGTACTTC

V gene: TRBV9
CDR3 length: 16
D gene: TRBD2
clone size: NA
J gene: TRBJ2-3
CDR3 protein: CASSVELAGGHDTQYF
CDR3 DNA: TGTGCCAGCAGCGTAGAACTAGCGGGGGGCCACGATACGCAGTATTTT

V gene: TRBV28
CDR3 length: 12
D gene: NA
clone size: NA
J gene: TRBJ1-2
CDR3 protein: CSSQGDNYGYTF
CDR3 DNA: TGTTCCAGCCAGGGCGATAACTATGGCTACACCTTC

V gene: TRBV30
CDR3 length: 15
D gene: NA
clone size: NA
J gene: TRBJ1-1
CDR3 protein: CAWRADWAVNTEAFF
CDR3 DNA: TGTGCCTGGAGGGCCGACTGGGCGGTGAACACTGAAGCTTTCTTT

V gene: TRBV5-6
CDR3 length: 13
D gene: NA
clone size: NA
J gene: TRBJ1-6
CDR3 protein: CASNRANNSPLHF
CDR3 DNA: TGTGCCAGCAACCGGGCCAATAATTCACCCCTCCACTTT

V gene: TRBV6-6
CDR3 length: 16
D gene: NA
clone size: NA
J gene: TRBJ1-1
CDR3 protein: CASSYSKLQPNTEAFF
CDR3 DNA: TGTGCCAGCAGTTACTCGAAACTACAGCCGAACACTGAAGCTTTCTTT

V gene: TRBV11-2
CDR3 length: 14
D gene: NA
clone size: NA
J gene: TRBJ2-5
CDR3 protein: CASSSGPGRETQYF
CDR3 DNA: TGTGCCAGCAGCTCGGGACCCGGCAGAGAGACCCAGTACTTC

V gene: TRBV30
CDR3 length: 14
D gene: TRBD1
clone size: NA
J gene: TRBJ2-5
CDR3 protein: CAWSVGQSRETQYF
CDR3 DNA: TGTGCCTGGAGTGTGGGACAGAGTCGCGAGACCCAGTACTTC